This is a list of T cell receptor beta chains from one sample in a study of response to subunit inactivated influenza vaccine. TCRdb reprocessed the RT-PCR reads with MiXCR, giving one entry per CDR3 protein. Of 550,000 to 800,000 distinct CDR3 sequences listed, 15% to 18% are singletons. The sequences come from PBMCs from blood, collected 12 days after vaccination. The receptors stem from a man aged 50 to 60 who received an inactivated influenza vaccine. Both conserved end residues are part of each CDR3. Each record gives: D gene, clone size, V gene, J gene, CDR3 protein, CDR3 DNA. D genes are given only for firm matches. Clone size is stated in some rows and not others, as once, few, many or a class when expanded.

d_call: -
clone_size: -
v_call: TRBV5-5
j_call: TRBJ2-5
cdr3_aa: CASSSTSIETQYF
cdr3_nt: TGTGCCAGCAGCTCCACTAGTATCGAGACCCAGTACTTC

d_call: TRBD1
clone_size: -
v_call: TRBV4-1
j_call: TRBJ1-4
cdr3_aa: CASSQEEGAYEKLFF
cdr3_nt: TGCGCCAGCAGCCAAGAAGAGGGGGCTTACGAAAAACTGTTTTTT

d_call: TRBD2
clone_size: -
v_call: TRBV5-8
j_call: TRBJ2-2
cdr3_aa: CASSSGLAGGHTGELFF
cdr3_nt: TGTGCCAGCAGCTCGGGACTAGCGGGAGGGCACACCGGGGAGCTGTTTTTT

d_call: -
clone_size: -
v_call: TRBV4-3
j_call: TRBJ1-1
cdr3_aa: CASSQERTVNTEAFF
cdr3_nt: TGCGCCAGCAGCCAAGAAAGGACTGTGAACACTGAAGCTTTCTTT

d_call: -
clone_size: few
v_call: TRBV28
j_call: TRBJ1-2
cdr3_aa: CASRKTGRGNYGYTF
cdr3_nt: TGTGCCAGCAGAAAAACAGGGCGGGGGAACTATGGCTACACCTTC

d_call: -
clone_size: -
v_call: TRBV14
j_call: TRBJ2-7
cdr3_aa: CASSHTRDNSYEQYF
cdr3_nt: TGTGCCAGCAGCCACACTCGGGACAACTCCTACGAGCAGTACTTC

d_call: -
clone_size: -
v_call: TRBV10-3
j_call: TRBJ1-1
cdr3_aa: CAISDGQVMNTEAFF
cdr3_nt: TGTGCCATCAGTGATGGGCAGGTAATGAACACTGAAGCTTTCTTT

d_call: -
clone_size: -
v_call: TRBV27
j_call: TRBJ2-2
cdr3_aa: CASSPLASTGELFF
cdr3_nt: TGTGCCAGCAGCCCTCTTGCGAGTACCGGGGAGCTGTTTTTT

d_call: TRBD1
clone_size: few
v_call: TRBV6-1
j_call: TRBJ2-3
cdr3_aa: CASRRDGTGADTQYF
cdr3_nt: TGTGCCAGCAGACGCGACGGGACAGGGGCAGATACGCAGTATTTT

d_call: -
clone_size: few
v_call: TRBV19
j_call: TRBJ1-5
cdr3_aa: CASSSLSGGNQPQHF
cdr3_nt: TGTGCCAGTAGTAGTCTGTCGGGAGGTAATCAGCCCCAGCATTTT

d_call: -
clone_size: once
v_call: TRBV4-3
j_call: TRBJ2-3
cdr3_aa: CASSHDPGPSSTDTQYF
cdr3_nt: TGCGCCAGCAGCCACGATCCGGGCCCGAGTAGCACAGATACGCAGTATTTT

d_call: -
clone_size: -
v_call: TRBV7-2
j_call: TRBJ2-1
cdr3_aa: CASTQPTRNEQFF
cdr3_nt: TGTGCCAGCACCCAACCGACCCGCAATGAGCAGTTCTTC

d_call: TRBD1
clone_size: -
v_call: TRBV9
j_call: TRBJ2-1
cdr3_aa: CASSMQLQGIPEQFF
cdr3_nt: TGTGCCAGCAGCATGCAGTTACAGGGGATCCCTGAGCAGTTCTTC

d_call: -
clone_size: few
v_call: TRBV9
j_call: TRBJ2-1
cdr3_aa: CASSVGGLAEQFF
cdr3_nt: TGTGCCAGCAGCGTAGGGGGCTTAGCTGAGCAGTTCTTC

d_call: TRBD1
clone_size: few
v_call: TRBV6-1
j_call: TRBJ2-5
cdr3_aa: CASSPTGAQGETQYF
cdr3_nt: TGTGCCAGCAGTCCGACAGGGGCCCAGGGGGAGACCCAGTACTTC

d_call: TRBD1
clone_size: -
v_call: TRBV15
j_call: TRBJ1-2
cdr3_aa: CATSGHTSGTVYGYTF
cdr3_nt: TGTGCCACCAGCGGGCACACGTCCGGGACAGTCTATGGCTACACCTTC

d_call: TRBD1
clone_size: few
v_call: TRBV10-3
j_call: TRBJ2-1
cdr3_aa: CAISEVGTAFNEQFF
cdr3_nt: TGTGCCATCAGTGAAGTAGGGACAGCATTCAATGAGCAGTTCTTC

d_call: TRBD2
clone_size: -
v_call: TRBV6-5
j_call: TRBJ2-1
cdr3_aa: CASSYSEASGNYNEQFF
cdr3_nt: TGTGCCAGCAGTTACTCGGAGGCTAGCGGGAACTACAATGAGCAGTTCTTC

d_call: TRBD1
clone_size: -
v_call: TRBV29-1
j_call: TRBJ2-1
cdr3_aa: CSAEWDRRLYNEQFF
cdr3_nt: TGCAGCGCTGAATGGGACAGGAGACTATACAATGAGCAGTTCTTC

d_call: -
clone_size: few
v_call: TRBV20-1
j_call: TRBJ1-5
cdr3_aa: CSARVFGQGLDQPQHF
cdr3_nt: TGCAGTGCTAGAGTGTTTGGGCAGGGTCTGGATCAGCCCCAGCATTTT

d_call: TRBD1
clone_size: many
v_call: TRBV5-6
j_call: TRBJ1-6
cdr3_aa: CASSSSGQGIRSPLHF
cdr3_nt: TGTGCCAGCAGCTCATCCGGACAGGGAATTAGATCCCCCCTCCACTTT

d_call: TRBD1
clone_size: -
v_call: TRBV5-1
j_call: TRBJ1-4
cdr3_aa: CASSFTGGTNEKLFF
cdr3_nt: TGCGCCAGCAGCTTTACAGGGGGCACTAATGAAAAACTGTTTTTT

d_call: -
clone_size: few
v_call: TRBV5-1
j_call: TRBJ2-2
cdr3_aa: CASSSGDMNTGELFF
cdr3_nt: TGCGCCAGCAGCTCCGGGGACATGAACACCGGGGAGCTGTTTTTT

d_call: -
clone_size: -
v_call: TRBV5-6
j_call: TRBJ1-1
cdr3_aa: CASSLARGTTEAFF
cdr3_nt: TGTGCCAGCAGCTTGGCTAGGGGTACGACTGAAGCTTTCTTT

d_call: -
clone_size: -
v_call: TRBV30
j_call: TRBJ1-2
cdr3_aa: CAWTVRGLNYGYTF
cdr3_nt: TGTGCCTGGACCGTACGGGGTTTAAACTATGGCTACACCTTC

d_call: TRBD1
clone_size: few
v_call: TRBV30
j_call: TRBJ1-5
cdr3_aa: CAWSDPYRGNQPQHF
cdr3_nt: TGTGCCTGGAGCGACCCTTACAGGGGTAATCAGCCCCAGCATTTT

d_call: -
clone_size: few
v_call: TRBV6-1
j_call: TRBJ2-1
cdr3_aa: CASSEMGSTAYNEQFF
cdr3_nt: TGTGCCAGCAGTGAAATGGGTTCGACAGCATACAATGAGCAGTTCTTC

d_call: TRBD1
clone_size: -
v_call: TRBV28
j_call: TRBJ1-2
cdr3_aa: CASSSGQGIRVDGYTF
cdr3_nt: TGTGCCAGCAGTTCCGGACAGGGTATTCGGGTAGATGGCTACACCTTC

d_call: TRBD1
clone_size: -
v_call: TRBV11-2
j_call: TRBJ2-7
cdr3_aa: CASSPGRQGSHEQYF
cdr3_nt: TGTGCCAGCAGCCCGGGGCGACAGGGGTCCCACGAGCAGTACTTC

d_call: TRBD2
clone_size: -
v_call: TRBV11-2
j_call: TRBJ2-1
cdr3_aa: CASSVNYLGLAGGSSYNEQFF
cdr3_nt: TGTGCCAGCAGCGTCAACTACTTGGGACTAGCGGGAGGCAGCTCCTACAATGAGCAGTTCTTC

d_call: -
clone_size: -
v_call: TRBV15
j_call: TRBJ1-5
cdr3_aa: CATSRGAALNQPQHF
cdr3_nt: TGTGCCACCAGCAGAGGGGCAGCGCTCAATCAGCCCCAGCATTTT

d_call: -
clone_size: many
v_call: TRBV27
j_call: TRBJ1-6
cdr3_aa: CASSLGLRSPLHF
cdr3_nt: TGTGCCAGCAGTTTAGGTCTGCGATCACCCCTCCACTTT

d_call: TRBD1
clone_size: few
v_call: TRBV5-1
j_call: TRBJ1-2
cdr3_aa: CASSLAGGQVSIGYTF
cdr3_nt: TGCGCCAGCAGCTTGGCCGGTGGACAGGTATCGATTGGCTACACCTTC

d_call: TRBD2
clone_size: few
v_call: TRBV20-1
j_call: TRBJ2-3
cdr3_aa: CSAREGLAGVLGAQYF
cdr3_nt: TGCAGTGCTAGAGAGGGACTAGCGGGCGTTTTAGGTGCGCAGTATTTT

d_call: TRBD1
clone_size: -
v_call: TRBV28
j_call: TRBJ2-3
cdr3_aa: CATDVVAGGFIDTQYF
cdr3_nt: TGTGCCACCGACGTTGTGGCAGGGGGATTCATAGATACGCAGTATTTT

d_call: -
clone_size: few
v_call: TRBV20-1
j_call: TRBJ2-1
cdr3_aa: CSASGTYSYNEQFF
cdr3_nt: TGCAGTGCTAGCGGGACGTACTCCTACAATGAGCAGTTCTTC

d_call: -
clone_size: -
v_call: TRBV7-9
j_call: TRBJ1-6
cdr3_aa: CASSPDGNYNSPLHF
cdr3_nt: TGTGCCAGCAGCCCCGACGGGAACTATAATTCACCCCTCCACTTT

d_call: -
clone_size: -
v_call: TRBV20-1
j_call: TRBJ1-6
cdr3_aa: CSAISVYSSPLHF
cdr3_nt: TGCAGTGCTATTTCTGTCTACAGTTCACCCCTCCACTTT